These 14 T cell receptor beta chains came from one sample sequenced in a study of T cell changes during pregnancy in multiple sclerosis. The assay was immunoSEQ multiplex PCR, and TCRdb's table has in-frame clones only and misses some. The sample gives approximately 97,000 clones, about nine tenths of which show up once; around 1.8% is in the top ten. Source: peripheral blood, taken after pregnancy. These receptor sequences come from a female donor in good health, enrolled as a control in a pregnancy study.

This chain links TRBV6-6 with TRBJ1-2, with 7 bases lining up with TRBD1. Germline V CDR1 and CDR2: MNHNY, SVGAGI (reference sequence). The CDR3 has 13 amino acids. V shed 0 bases, J shed 8 bases, and the junction held 3 bases outside the gene matches. The chain's CDR3 is CASSYSSGGGYTF. Here the CDR3 DNA reads TGTGCCAGCAGTTACTCTTCAGGGGGAGGCTACACCTTC.

The chain joins TRBV19 to TRBJ2-1; 7 bases are shared with TRBD1. CDR1 is LNHDA, CDR2 SQIVND, per germline (reference sequence). This CDR3 region has 12 residues. Unmatched junction bases numbered 7, after V lost 5 bases and J lost 12 bases. The CDR3 sequence is CASSLGTDRQFF. The CDR3 coding sequence is TGTGCCAGTAGTCTGGGGACAGATCGGCAGTTCTTC.

This chain joins TRBV7-2 and TRBJ1-1; a weak D match, TRBD1 (6 bases). CDR1 and CDR2 (germline): SGHTA, FQGNSA. The V end was cut by 2 bases, the J end by 4 bases, with 11 bases between. This CDR3 is built from 14 residues. In DNA, the CDR3 is TGTGCCAGCAGCTTAAACAGGGACGGCACTGAAGCTTTCTTT. It translates to CASSLNRDGTEAFF.

The V and J genes are TRBV27 and TRBJ2-3; D unclear. Germline CDR1 and CDR2: MNHEY and SMNVEV (reference sequence). The CDR3 has 13 residues. With 5 bases removed from V and 4 bases from J, the gap between germline ends came to 10 bases. CDR3 DNA: TGTGCCAGCAGTCCCCGAGGCGCAGATACGCAGTATTTT. This translates into CASSPRGADTQYF.

Comment on this clone: This sample also contains other DNA sequences that code for the same CDR3. This chain joins TRBV5-4 and TRBJ2-5, with 7 nucleotides matching TRBD2. Trimming at V came to 0 bases and at J to 1 base, leaving 3 bases not matched to a gene. The CDR3 totals 15 residues. From germline, CDR1 is SGHNT and CDR2 YYREEE (reference sequence). The CDR3 DNA reads TGTGCCAGCAGCTTGGGTCTAGCGGTCCAAGAGACCCAGTACTTC. As protein: CASSLGLAVQETQYF.

The chain recombines TRBV7-9 with TRBJ1-6; 7 positions agree with TRBD1. With V trimmed by 5 bases and J by 5 bases, 3 bases remained unmatched. The CDR3 loop spans 14 amino acids. CDR1 is SEHNR, CDR2 FQNEAQ, per germline (reference sequence). Here the CDR3 DNA reads TGTGCCAGCAGCCGACAGGGAAATAATTCACCCCTCCACTTT. It codes for CASSRQGNNSPLHF.

V usage is TRBV29-1 and J usage is TRBJ1-1, with 11 bases that match TRBD1. Germline-derived CDR1 and CDR2 are SQVTM and ANQGSEA. The CDR3 covers 16 residues. Trimming at V came to 4 bases and at J to 6 bases, leaving 13 bases not matched to a gene. The CDR3: CSVVRTGGSLGSEAFF. For the CDR3, the DNA is TGCAGCGTTGTCCGGACAGGGGGCTCCCTAGGGTCTGAAGCTTTCTTT.

This rearrangement joins TRBV10-3 to TRBJ2-7; maybe TRBD1 (5 bases). The germline V gene has CDR1 ENHRY and CDR2 SYGVKD. V was clipped by 2 bases and J by 12 bases, with 14 bases between them. The CDR3 loop spans 12 amino acids. The CDR3 coding sequence is TGTGCCATCAGTGAGATACAGGCCGTGAGGTACTTC. Translation: CAISEIQAVRYF.

As for this clone: The same CDR3 arises from other DNA sequences in this sample as well. The chain links TRBV2 to TRBJ1-2; TRBD1 matches at 7 bases. Germline loops: CDR1 SNHLY, CDR2 FYNNEI. This CDR3 comprises 15 residues. V shed 6 bases, J shed 8 bases, and the junction held 15 bases outside the gene matches. The chain's CDR3 is CASSRQGGEWGGYTF. In nucleotides, the CDR3 is TGTGCCAGCAGCCGACAAGGGGGCGAATGGGGAGGCTACACCTTC.

This clone was observed once. The chain joins TRBV7-9 to TRBJ2-6; 7 nucleotides agree with TRBD1. This CDR3 has 17 residues. Looked up from germline, CDR1 is SEHNR and CDR2 is FQNEAQ (reference sequence). The ends lost 6 bases at V and 2 bases at J; junction bases unmatched: 10. The CDR3 region is CASRPQGSVAGANVLTF. CDR3 nucleotides: TGTGCCAGCAGACCACAGGGGTCGGTGGCTGGGGCCAACGTCCTGACTTTC.

The genes are TRBV28 and TRBJ1-2; D gene ambiguous. The V gene lost 10 bases and the J gene lost 4 bases, with 19 bases spanning the gap. The CDR3 totals 14 residues. CDR1 and CDR2 from the germline V gene are MDHEN and SYDVKM. The CDR3 DNA reads as TGTGCCACAAACATACCCCCGGCAGGCTATGGCTACACCTTC. As protein: CATNIPPAGYGYTF.

The chain has TRBV28 and TRBJ2-5, with unresolved D. Trimming pared 4 bases from V and 3 bases from J, leaving 3 bases between. The germline V gene has CDR1 MDHEN and CDR2 SYDVKM. This CDR3 is 11 amino acids long. The DNA for the CDR3 is TGTGCCAGCAGTTCCGAAGAGACCCAGTACTTC. Protein: CASSSEETQYF.

J is TRBJ1-1 and V is TRBV29-1; D is undetermined. V lost 6 bases and J lost 9, with 17 bases in between. This CDR3 spans 12 amino acids. Per the germline V gene, CDR1 is SQVTM and CDR2 is ANQGSEA. CDR3 sequence reads: CSVGKDFSKAFF. As DNA, the CDR3 is TGCAGCGTCGGGAAGGACTTTTCTAAAGCTTTCTTT.

V and J are TRBV6-7 and TRBJ1-2, with TRBD1 matching 7 bases. TRBV6-7 is an open reading frame, and its role is uncertain. CDR3 length: 15 residues. V shed 10 bases, J shed 6 bases, and the junction held 17 bases outside the gene matches. For the CDR3, the DNA is TGTGCCAAGACGACAAAGACAGGGCCATTCCATGGCTACACCTTC. It is translated as CAKTTKTGPFHGYTF.